Shown below are 19 T cell receptor beta chains from a single sample sequenced in a study of T cell repertoires in cytomegalovirus infection. Their target antigens are unknown. TCRdb used MiXCR to reprocess the reads, holding one entry per CDR3 protein. There are 700,000 to 900,000 distinct CDR3 sequences in the sample; roughly 29% occur only once, and approximately 14% lies in the top ten. The source was cultured CD8+ T cells from PBMCs, collected from culture after CMV antigen stimulation. The receptors stem from a human donor in good health (CMV status not recorded). Some clones in this sample may be carry-over from other donors' samples.

The rearrangement joins TRBV4-2 to TRBJ1-1, with D possibly being TRBD1 (6 bases). The CDR3 has 15 residues. Trimming took off 4 bases at V and 5 bases at J, with 17 bases between the two ends. Germline V lookup: CDR1 LGHNA, CDR2 YNFKEQ. The CDR3 region has the DNA TGTGCCAGCAGCCCACTGAACGGGGGGCGTACTGAAGCTTTCTTT. Protein product: CASSPLNGGRTEAFF.

This clonotype was observed a single time. The CDR3 loop reads CASSLVRDSYGYTF. In nucleotides, the CDR3 is TGTGCCAGCAGCTTGGTCAGAGATTCGTATGGCTACACCTTC. V and J are TRBV5-8 and TRBJ1-2, with D unresolved. V was cut by 0 bases and J by 5 bases, with 11 bases left in between. CDR3 length: 14 amino acids. Germline V gene lookup returns CDR1 SGHTS and CDR2 YDEGEE.

The gene calls are TRBV2 and TRBJ2-5; D not certain. Germline CDR1 and CDR2: SNHLY and FYNNEI. Trimming removed 2 bases at V and 2 bases at J, with 6 bases between. CDR3 length: 13 residues. Here the CDR3 reads CASSEPEQETQYF. CDR3 nucleotide sequence: TGTGCCAGCAGTGAACCGGAGCAAGAGACCCAGTACTTC.

This clonotype was observed a few times. The chain carries TRBV2 and TRBJ1-1; possible D gene TRBD1, 6 bases. The CDR3 loop spans 13 amino acids. Trimming cost V 8 bases and J 3 bases, with 13 bases left between them. Germline V gene sequence: CDR1 SNHLY, CDR2 FYNNEI. CDR3: CASPEGGYTEAFF. CDR3 DNA: TGTGCCAGCCCCGAAGGGGGGTACACTGAAGCTTTCTTT.

There are a few counts of this clonotype. J is TRBJ2-7 and V is TRBV7-2; 9 bases match TRBD2. CDR3 length equals 15 residues. Germline CDR1 reads SGHTA; CDR2 reads FQGNSA. V was clipped by 1 base and J by 2 bases; unmatched bases: 3. CDR3 loop: CASSLDSSGAYEQYV. In DNA, the CDR3 is TGTGCCAGCAGCTTAGATTCTAGCGGGGCCTACGAGCAGTACGTC.

The chain links TRBV3-1 to TRBJ1-1, with D hard to call. The CDR3 consists of 15 residues. Germline V gene lookup returns CDR1 LGHDT and CDR2 YNNKEL (reference sequence). V was pared by 0 bases and J by 4 bases, with 12 bases between. The CDR3 DNA sequence: TGTGCCAGCAGCCAAGAGCCCCTCTGGGGCACTGAAGCTTTCTTT. It encodes CASSQEPLWGTEAFF.

In its sample, this clonotype was seen a few times. The V call is TRBV25-1, the J call TRBJ2-1, with 7 nucleotides matching TRBD1. This CDR3 has 16 amino acids. The J segment lost 0 bases and the V segment lost 4 bases, leaving 6 bases of the junction unmatched. The germline gives CDR1 MGHDK, CDR2 SYGVNS. The CDR3 region is CASSALDRSSYNEQFF. In DNA, the CDR3 is TGTGCCAGCAGTGCCCTGGACAGGAGCTCCTACAATGAGCAGTTCTTC.

This clonotype was seen only a few times. The V call is TRBV7-6, the J call TRBJ1-6, with 7 bases aligning to TRBD1. In germline, CDR1 is SGHVS, CDR2 FNYEAQ. This CDR3 is built from 14 residues. V gave up 5 bases and J gave up 5 bases; unmatched junction bases: 3. This chain's CDR3 is CASSGGQHNSPLHF. CDR3 in DNA: TGTGCCAGCAGCGGGGGACAGCATAATTCACCCCTCCACTTT.

This clonotype was counted a few times. This chain uses TRBV6-2 or TRBV6-3 with TRBJ1-1, with TRBD1 matching over 7 bases. V shed 4 bases and J 0 bases; nucleotides not matched to a gene: 8. CDR3 size: 16 residues. Germline CDR1 MNHEY, CDR2 SVGEGT. The CDR3 DNA follows: TGTGCCAGCAGTTTTGCAGGGGGTCCGATGAACACTGAAGCTTTCTTT. It codes for CASSFAGGPMNTEAFF.

This chain connects TRBV6-1 to TRBJ1-4, with D hard to call. The CDR3 contains 14 residues. Germline CDR1 and CDR2: MNHNS and SASEGT. V was cut by 6 bases and J by 0 bases, with 8 bases left in between. The DNA for the CDR3 is TGTGCCAGCAGCTACACTGCAACTAATGAAAAACTGTTTTTT. Protein: CASSYTATNEKLFF.

This sequence joins TRBV29-1 and TRBJ1-1; D is possibly TRBD1 (5 bases). The CDR3 extends over 12 amino acids. Germline CDR1 is SQVTM and CDR2 is ANQGSEA. The CDR3 DNA sequence: TGCAGTTCAGGGCCCGAAGGGACTGAAGCTTTCTTT. Encoded protein: CSSGPEGTEAFF. Full variable domain (rest looked up from reference TRBV29-1 and TRBJ1-1): SAVISQKPSRDICQRGTSLTIQCQVDSQVTMMFWYRQQPGQSLTLIATANQGSEATYESGFVIDKFPISRPNLTFSTLTVSNMSPEDSSIYLCSSGPEGTEAFFGQGTRLTVV.

V gene TRBV7-9 combines with J gene TRBJ1-3; D not resolved. CDR1 SEHNR and CDR2 FQNEAQ come from the germline V gene (reference sequence). The CDR3 has 17 residues. Trimming removed 5 bases from V and 2 bases from J, with 19 bases in between. Written as DNA, the CDR3 is TGTGCCAGCAGCCCGCCTGCGGGCTTTGCTCCTGGAAACACCATATATTTT. It codes for CASSPPAGFAPGNTIYF.

This clonotype has ten or more counts. The junction and the germline gene differ at one end; a read error may be behind it. The chain employs TRBV7-9 and TRBJ2-1, with D perhaps TRBD1 or TRBD2 (6 bases each). Germline V gene data show CDR1 as SEHNR and CDR2 as FQNEAQ (reference sequence). CDR3 size: 12 residues. This chain's CDR3 is CASTLGGNEQFF. The CDR3 nucleotides are TGTGCCAGCACCTTAGGGGGGAATGAGCAGTTCTTC.

Written as DNA, the CDR3 is TGTGCCAGCAGCCCACCTGTAGCGGGTTCCTCCTACAATGAGCAGTTCTTC. It codes for CASSPPVAGSSYNEQFF. The gene calls are TRBV7-9 and TRBJ2-1; the match to TRBD2 covers 7 bases. V dropped 5 bases and J dropped 0; count of bases not matched to a gene: 10. The CDR3 length is 17 residues. Germline loops: CDR1 SEHNR, CDR2 FQNEAQ (reference sequence).

This clonotype occurred many times. The genes are TRBV7-6 and TRBJ2-2; D tentatively reads TRBD1 or TRBD2 (6 bases each). The CDR3 is 16 residues long. The germline V and J ends were trimmed by 5 bases and 4 bases, with 17 bases remaining between them. CDR1 is SGHVS and CDR2 is FNYEAQ in the germline V gene. CDR3 sequence (DNA): TGTGCCAGCAGCCCCACCCGGGGGCTGGGCACCGGGGAGCTGTTTTTT. As protein: CASSPTRGLGTGELFF. The variable domain in full, with the rest retrieved from reference TRBV7-6 and TRBJ2-2, is GAGVSQSPRYKVTKRGQDVALRCDPISGHVSLYWYRQALGQGPEFLTYFNYEAQQDKSGLPNDRFSAERPEGSISTLTIQRTEQRDSAMYRCASSPTRGLGTGELFFGEGSRLTVL.

This rearrangement joins TRBV12-3 or TRBV12-4 to TRBJ2-7, with D unclear. The CDR3 runs to 13 residues. Trimming cost V 4 bases and J 5 bases, with 12 bases left between them. The CDR3: CASSSMLSNEQYF. The CDR3 nucleotides are TGTGCCAGCAGTTCCATGCTGTCAAACGAGCAGTACTTC.

This clonotype was observed a few times. The chain combines TRBV11-2 with TRBJ2-7, with D perhaps TRBD1 (5 bases). Per the germline V gene, CDR1 is SGHAT and CDR2 is FQNNGV. The germline V and J ends were trimmed by 6 bases and 3 bases, with 9 bases remaining between them. The CDR3 consists of 12 residues. CDR3 coding DNA: TGTGCCAGCAGGTTCGACAGCTACGAGCAGTACTTC. Translating gives CASRFDSYEQYF. The variable domain in full, with the rest retrieved from reference TRBV11-2 and TRBJ2-7, is EAGVAQSPRYKIIEKRQSVAFWCNPISGHATLYWYQQILGQGPKLLIQFQNNGVVDDSQLPKDRFSAERLKGVDSTLKIQPAKLEDSAVYLCASRFDSYEQYFGPGTRLTVT.

This chain connects TRBV25-1 to TRBJ2-5; TRBD1 matches 8 bases. CDR3 length: 18 residues. Trimming at V came to 1 base and at J to 1 base, leaving 11 bases not matched to a gene. CDR1 is MGHDK and CDR2 is SYGVNS in the germline V gene. The CDR3 loop is CASSESWFGGQAQETQYF. The CDR3 coding sequence is TGTGCCAGCAGTGAATCTTGGTTCGGGGGACAGGCCCAAGAGACCCAGTACTTC.

With respect to this clonotype: One end of the junction varies from germline; a read error may be responsible. The rearrangement uses TRBV7-6 and TRBJ2-1; 11 bases agree with TRBD1. The CDR3 contains 15 residues. The germline gives CDR1 SGHVS, CDR2 FNYEAQ. CDR3 in amino acids: CANSSGTGGLNEQFF. The DNA for the CDR3 is TGTGCCAACAGCTCCGGGACAGGGGGTTTGAATGAGCAGTTCTTC.